This T cell receptor beta chain was recorded in a study of blood T cell repertoires in COVID-19. Produced via immunoSEQ multiplex PCR; TCRdb's table is partial and in-frame only. The table lists 35,000 to 55,000 clones, 85% to 90% of them singletons. The CDR3 length is 15 residues. The germline gives CDR1 LNHNV, CDR2 YYDKDF (reference sequence). J lost 7 bases, V lost 2 bases, and 6 bases had no gene match. The gene calls are TRBV15 and TRBJ2-1, with 9 nucleotides matching TRBD1. This clonotype was obtained from a human donor in a cohort sampled during active COVID-19. Material: peripheral blood. The DNA of the CDR3 is TGTGCCACCAGCAGAAGGACAGGGGAGTCGAATGAGCAGTTCTTC. It yields the protein CATSRRTGESNEQFF. Full variable domain (missing parts from reference TRBV15 and TRBJ2-1): DAMVIQNPRYQVTQFGKPVTLSCSQTLNHNVMYWYQQKSSQAPKLLFHYYDKDFNNEADTPDNFQSRRPNTSFCFLDIRSPGLGDTAMYLCATSRRTGESNEQFFGPGTRLTVL.